These 7 T cell receptor beta chains originate from one sample sequenced in a study of T cell repertoires in cytomegalovirus infection. For these receptors, no antigen is known. In TCRdb, the reads were re-called with MiXCR into one record per CDR3 protein. The sample yields around 800,000 distinct CDR3 sequences, less than 35% seen once. Sequencing was performed on cultured CD8+ T cells from PBMCs, taken from culture after CMV antigen stimulation. These receptors were collected from a human donor in good health (CMV status not recorded). Some clones in this sample may be carry-over from other donors' samples.

The J gene is TRBJ2-3, the V gene TRBV20-1; 11 nucleotides match TRBD2. Germline assignment: CDR1 DFQATT and CDR2 SNEGSKA (reference sequence). CDR3 length equals 15 residues. J gave up 3 bases and V 7 bases, and 9 bases lay outside the gene matches. The CDR3 is CSGPWVAGGTDTQYF. The CDR3 DNA reads TGCAGTGGCCCGTGGGTAGCGGGGGGGACAGATACGCAGTATTTT.

The chain has TRBV20-1 and TRBJ2-1; 8 bases are shared with TRBD1. Trimming took 3 bases from V and 6 from J; bases not matched to a gene: 7. Germline V CDR1 and CDR2: DFQATT, SNEGSKA (reference sequence). This CDR3 has 14 amino acids. CDR3 region: CSARISDRGNEQFF. The CDR3 DNA follows: TGCAGTGCTAGGATAAGTGACAGGGGCAATGAGCAGTTCTTC.

This chain joins TRBV7-9 and TRBJ2-5; D may be TRBD2 (5 bases). The ends were cut back, 3 bases at V and 4 bases at J, with 9 bases in the middle. The CDR3 is 13 amino acids. Germline loops: CDR1 SEHNR, CDR2 FQNEAQ (reference sequence). The CDR3 nucleotides read TGTGCCAGCAGCTTCGGGGAGTTAGAGACCCAGTACTTC. Its translation: CASSFGELETQYF.

The V gene is TRBV19, the J gene TRBJ2-7; TRBD1 matches at 7 bases. V trimming: 4 bases; J trimming: 0 bases; junction bases outside the gene matches: 6. Germline CDR1 reads LNHDA; CDR2 reads SQIVND (reference sequence). The CDR3 is 15 residues long. Written as DNA, the CDR3 is TGTGCCAGTAGTACCCCGGGACAGCCCTCCTACGAGCAGTACTTC. Encoded protein: CASSTPGQPSYEQYF.

This clonotype was seen repeatedly, ten times or more. The rearrangement links TRBV7-2 to TRBJ1-6; D gene ambiguous. Trimming removed 1 base at V and 3 bases at J, with 7 bases between. The length of the CDR3 is 15 residues. The germline V gene has CDR1 SGHTA and CDR2 FQGNSA. The chain's CDR3 is CASSLEWIYNSPLHF. For the CDR3, the DNA is TGTGCCAGCAGCTTAGAGTGGATCTATAATTCACCCCTCCACTTT.

The chain employs TRBV4-1 and TRBJ2-1, with D perhaps TRBD2 (5 bases). Germline V lookup: CDR1 MGHRA, CDR2 YSYEKL. The CDR3 consists of 16 residues. V was trimmed by 0 bases and J by 1 base, leaving 10 bases between them. Written as DNA, the CDR3 is TGCGCCAGCAGCCAAGATCAGAGGGATTCCTACAATGAGCAGTTCTTC. It is translated as CASSQDQRDSYNEQFF.

The gene calls are TRBV12-3 or TRBV12-4 and TRBJ2-2; no clear D. This CDR3 is built from 14 residues. Trimming stripped 6 bases from V and 1 base from J, with 9 bases between. The CDR3 bases are TGTGCCAGCAGGTTATCAGAGAACACCGGGGAGCTGTTTTTT. Translation gives CASRLSENTGELFF.